The 6 T cell receptor beta chains below all came from one sample that was sequenced in a study of blood T cells in healthy people across ages. Combining a sample-barcoded 5' primer with a J-beta primer mix, a second PCR ran for about 7 to 12 cycles. TCRdb passed the 5' RACE reads through MiXCR, listing each CDR3 protein once. The table records some 1.5 million distinct CDR3 sequences, 35% to 45% of them present only once. Sequenced input: blood. The receptors originated from a woman younger than 30 in good health.

The chain carries TRBV7-9 and TRBJ2-3; 12 bases align to TRBD2. This CDR3 region has 19 residues. The germline gives CDR1 SEHNR, CDR2 FQNEAQ (reference sequence). Losses at the gene ends were 8 bases for V and 0 bases for J; bases not matched to a gene: 15. CDR3 sequence reads: CASSPPLAGGSTSTDTQYF. Written as DNA, the CDR3 is TGTGCCAGCTCCCCTCCCCTAGCGGGAGGGTCCACTAGCACAGATACGCAGTATTTT.

This clonotype was detected only a few times. This chain links TRBV7-2 with TRBJ1-4, with D maybe TRBD1 (6 bases). CDR1 SGHTA and CDR2 FQGNSA come from the germline V gene. CDR3 size: 16 residues. V shed 4 bases and J shed 4 bases, with 16 bases lying between them. The CDR3 DNA reads as TGTGCCAGCAGCTCGGGGGGCACACACAGTAATGAAAAACTGTTTTTT. It specifies CASSSGGTHSNEKLFF.

The chain joins TRBV5-1 to TRBJ2-7; D gene unclear. The ends were cut back, 6 bases at V and 7 bases at J, with 20 bases in the middle. The CDR3 runs 14 residues. Germline CDR1 is SGHRS and CDR2 is YFSETQ. The CDR3 DNA reads TGCGCCAGCAAAGAGGTCAGCTCCTACAATGAGCAGTACTTC. This encodes CASKEVSSYNEQYF.

There are a few counts of this clonotype. The chain recombines TRBV4-1 with TRBJ2-1, with TRBD2 identical over 8 bases. The J call may be mistaken, given a closer DNA end match to TRBJ2-7. This CDR3 comprises 18 residues. The V gene's germline CDR1 is MGHRA and CDR2 YSYEKL. The CDR3 loop is CASRPISGDFSSYNEQYF. The CDR3 nucleotides read TGCGCCAGCAGACCGATTAGCGGGGATTTTAGCTCCTACAATGAGCAGTACTTC.

The chain recombines TRBV10-3 with TRBJ1-6; TRBD1 matches at 7 bases. The V and J ends lost 4 bases and 4 bases, in that order; junction bases with no gene match: 7. CDR3 length: 16 amino acids. Germline CDR1 is ENHRY and CDR2 is SYGVKD. The CDR3 sequence: CAISGKGTEYNSPLHF. CDR3 DNA: TGTGCCATCAGTGGTAAAGGGACAGAATATAATTCACCCCTCCACTTT.

The rearrangement uses TRBV7-9 and TRBJ1-6; no firm D call. Trimming took 8 bases from V and 5 from J, leaving 10 bases between them. Germline V CDR1 and CDR2: SEHNR, FQNEAQ (reference sequence). The CDR3 consists of 13 residues. The CDR3 sequence is CASPAGDNSPLHF. The CDR3 DNA is TGTGCCAGCCCAGCAGGCGATAATTCACCCCTCCACTTT.